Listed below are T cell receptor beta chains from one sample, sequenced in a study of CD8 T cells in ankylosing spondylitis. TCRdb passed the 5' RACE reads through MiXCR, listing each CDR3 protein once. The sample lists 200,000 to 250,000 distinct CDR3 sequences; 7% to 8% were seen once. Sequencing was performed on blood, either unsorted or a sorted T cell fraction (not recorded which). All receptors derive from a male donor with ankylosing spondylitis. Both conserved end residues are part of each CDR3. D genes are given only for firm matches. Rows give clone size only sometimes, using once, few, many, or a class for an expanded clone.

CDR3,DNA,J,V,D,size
CASSAEGQGIDEQYF,TGTGCCAGCAGTGCCGAGGGACAGGGGATTGACGAGCAGTACTTC,TRBJ2-7,TRBV27,TRBD1,many
CSARTDNRSNQPQHF,TGCAGTGCTAGAACAGACAACCGTAGCAATCAGCCCCAGCATTTT,TRBJ1-5,TRBV20-1,NA,many
CASSIKRNDEQYF,TGTGCCAGCAGCATCAAGAGGAATGACGAGCAGTACTTC,TRBJ2-7,TRBV6-1,NA,many
CASSDLVSGNTIYF,TGCGCCAGCAGTGATTTGGTCTCTGGAAACACCATATATTTT,TRBJ1-3,TRBV10-2,NA,NA
CASGQVKRDEQFF,TGTGCCAGCGGACAGGTCAAAAGGGATGAGCAGTTCTTC,TRBJ2-1,TRBV6-6,TRBD1,many
CASRRQGAEAFF,TGTGCCAGCAGAAGACAGGGCGCTGAAGCTTTCTTT,TRBJ1-1,TRBV12-3/TRBV12-4,TRBD1,many
CASSVAPGGGEQYF,TGTGCCAGCAGCGTAGCGCCGGGGGGAGGCGAGCAGTACTTC,TRBJ2-7,TRBV9,TRBD2,few
CASSPGQSTEAFF,TGTGCCAGCAGCCCGGGACAGTCGACTGAAGCTTTCTTT,TRBJ1-1,TRBV7-6,TRBD1,many
CASSDPGTDLSGNTIYF,TGTGCCAGCAGCGACCCCGGGACTGACCTCTCTGGAAACACCATATATTTT,TRBJ1-3,TRBV9,NA,many
CASSSWVVTGELFF,TGTGCCAGCAGCAGCTGGGTTGTGACCGGGGAGCTGTTTTTT,TRBJ2-2,TRBV9,NA,many
CASSQERDGEGNQPQHF,TGTGCCAGCAGCCAAGAAAGGGACGGAGAAGGAAATCAGCCCCAGCATTTT,TRBJ1-5,TRBV4-2,NA,few
CASRLESTYEQYF,TGTGCCAGCAGATTGGAGAGTACCTACGAGCAGTACTTC,TRBJ2-7,TRBV27,NA,NA
CSVEAGGVVTDTQYF,TGCAGCGTTGAAGCAGGGGGCGTCGTAACAGATACGCAGTATTTT,TRBJ2-3,TRBV29-1,TRBD1,few
CASSYMVTGRRTEAFF,TGTGCCAGCAGTTATATGGTGACGGGTCGGAGGACTGAAGCTTTCTTT,TRBJ1-1,TRBV6-2/TRBV6-3,NA,many
CASSPGTGGDQPQHF,TGTGCCAGCAGTCCCGGGACAGGGGGAGATCAGCCCCAGCATTTT,TRBJ1-5,TRBV27,TRBD1,NA
CSARDSVGRGLPPGANVLTF,TGCAGTGCTAGAGATTCAGTCGGCAGGGGGTTGCCCCCTGGGGCCAACGTCCTGACTTTC,TRBJ2-6,TRBV20-1,TRBD1,NA
CASSVSKVNSGNTIYF,TGTGCCAGCAGCGTGTCTAAGGTGAACTCTGGAAACACCATATATTTT,TRBJ1-3,TRBV9,NA,many
CASSSLLFGQGLSYEQYF,TGTGCCAGCAGCTCACTGCTTTTTGGGCAGGGGTTGTCCTACGAGCAGTACTTC,TRBJ2-7,TRBV5-5,NA,NA
CSVEDRSYGYTF,TGCAGCGTTGAAGATAGGAGTTATGGCTACACCTTC,TRBJ1-2,TRBV29-1,NA,NA
CCAREVIGADTGELFF,TGCTGTGCTAGAGAAGTAATAGGGGCCGACACCGGGGAGCTGTTTTTT,TRBJ2-2,TRBV20-1,NA,few
CASSYVGTSGRDTQYF,TGTGCCAGCAGTTACGTCGGGACTAGCGGGAGAGATACGCAGTATTTT,TRBJ2-3,TRBV6-5,TRBD2,NA
CASSSPGDNQPQHF,TGTGCCAGTTCCTCCCCCGGCGACAATCAGCCCCAGCATTTT,TRBJ1-5,TRBV28,NA,many
CASSYGTSGKETQYF,TGTGCCAGCAGCTACGGGACTAGCGGGAAAGAGACCCAGTACTTC,TRBJ2-5,TRBV11-2,TRBD2,few
CASSPEEGNIQYF,TGTGCCAGCAGCCCGGAGGAGGGTAACATTCAGTACTTC,TRBJ2-4,TRBV7-9,NA,many
CASSLPGQGVYEQYF,TGCGCCAGCAGTCTTCCGGGACAGGGTGTGTACGAGCAGTACTTC,TRBJ2-7,TRBV5-1,TRBD1,few
CASSKEGRSWEQYF,TGTGCCAGCAGCAAAGAAGGACGCTCTTGGGAGCAGTACTTC,TRBJ2-7,TRBV21-1,NA,many
CASSYLGGEQYF,TGTGCCAGCAGTTACCTGGGAGGCGAGCAGTACTTC,TRBJ2-7,TRBV6-2/TRBV6-3,NA,many
CASSQVGGTGWYEQYF,TGTGCCAGCAGCCAAGTTGGCGGGACAGGGTGGTACGAGCAGTACTTC,TRBJ2-7,TRBV14,TRBD1,few
CASRRGDSPLHF,TGTGCCAGTAGGAGGGGTGATTCACCCCTCCACTTT,TRBJ1-6,TRBV19,NA,NA
CASSQVIGYEQYF,TGTGCCAGCAGCCAAGTTATCGGCTACGAGCAGTACTTC,TRBJ2-7,TRBV4-2,NA,many
CSARGKGLAGESSYNEQFF,TGCAGTGCTAGAGGCAAGGGACTAGCGGGGGAGAGCTCCTACAATGAGCAGTTCTTC,TRBJ2-1,TRBV20-1,TRBD2,NA
CASSLGTGMNEQFF,TGTGCCAGCAGTTTAGGGACAGGGATGAATGAGCAGTTCTTC,TRBJ2-1,TRBV12-3/TRBV12-4,TRBD1,many
CASSLEVYNVYGYTF,TGTGCCAGCAGCTTAGAGGTCTACAACGTCTATGGCTACACCTTC,TRBJ1-2,TRBV7-2,NA,NA
CAWQGSTDTQYF,TGTGCCTGGCAGGGGAGCACAGATACGCAGTATTTT,TRBJ2-3,TRBV30,NA,few
CASSLAALDGTNTGELFF,TGCGCCAGCAGCCTGGCGGCGTTAGATGGAACGAACACCGGGGAGCTGTTTTTT,TRBJ2-2,TRBV4-3,NA,many
CASRQKATGGLYEQYF,TGTGCCAGCAGGCAAAAGGCCACAGGGGGCCTTTACGAGCAGTACTTC,TRBJ2-7,TRBV3-1,TRBD1,many
CASSLAGAPEAFF,TGTGCCAGCAGCTTGGCAGGTGCTCCGGAGGCTTTCTTT,TRBJ1-1,TRBV5-5,NA,few
CSARDKGGETQYF,TGCAGTGCTAGAGATAAGGGAGGGGAGACCCAGTACTTC,TRBJ2-5,TRBV20-1,TRBD2,NA
CASSRLVGGNEQFF,TGTGCCAGCAGTAGACTAGTTGGGGGCAATGAGCAGTTCTTC,TRBJ2-1,TRBV2,NA,many
CASSRPLAAEQFF,TGCGCCAGCAGCCGGCCCCTAGCGGCTGAGCAGTTCTTC,TRBJ2-1,TRBV10-2,TRBD2,many
CASRSRQGRLFF,TGTGCAAGTCGCTCGAGACAGGGACGACTGTTTTTT,TRBJ1-4,TRBV12-2,NA,few
CASTRGQSISGNTIYF,TGTGCCAGCACTAGGGGACAGTCAATCTCTGGAAACACCATATATTTT,TRBJ1-3,TRBV28,TRBD1,NA
CASSPKVAGETHNEQFF,TGTGCCAGCAGCCCGAAGGTAGCGGGAGAAACCCACAATGAGCAGTTCTTC,TRBJ2-1,TRBV7-9,TRBD2,many
CASSTQTGVTQYF,TGTGCCAGCAGCACCCAAACAGGAGTAACGCAGTATTTT,TRBJ2-3,TRBV28,NA,many
CASSTQGGDYGYTF,TGTGCCAGCAGCACCCAGGGGGGGGACTATGGCTACACCTTC,TRBJ1-2,TRBV7-9,TRBD1,many
CASGEPFTYNEQFF,TGTGCCAGCGGGGAACCGTTCACCTACAATGAGCAGTTCTTC,TRBJ2-1,TRBV6-1,NA,many
CASRGQGSDEQYF,TGTGCCAGCAGGGGACAGGGTTCTGACGAGCAGTACTTC,TRBJ2-7,TRBV7-2,TRBD1,many
CASSSTSGGAFGELFF,TGTGCCAGCAGCTCCACTAGCGGGGGGGCATTCGGGGAGCTGTTTTTT,TRBJ2-2,TRBV11-2,TRBD2,many
CASSLELAAYNEQFF,TGTGCCAGCAGCTTAGAACTAGCGGCTTACAATGAGCAGTTCTTC,TRBJ2-1,TRBV7-8,TRBD2,many
CASRQTHEQFF,TGTGCCAGCAGGCAGACGCATGAGCAGTTCTTC,TRBJ2-1,TRBV3-1,NA,many
CASSLGRVSMGQGISGNYGYTF,TGCGCCAGCAGCTTGGGCCGCGTCTCTATGGGACAGGGCATATCCGGCAACTATGGCTACACCTTC,TRBJ1-2,TRBV5-1,TRBD1,many
CASSYNRGSNQPQHF,TGTGCCAGCAGTTACAACAGGGGTAGCAATCAGCCCCAGCATTTT,TRBJ1-5,TRBV6-2/TRBV6-3,TRBD1,few
CASGGDRLVNQPQHF,TGTGCCAGTGGAGGAGACAGGTTGGTCAATCAGCCCCAGCATTTT,TRBJ1-5,TRBV19,NA,NA